This TCR beta chain was captured in a study of shared clonotypes between healthy human individuals. The data were produced by immunoSEQ multiplex PCR, yet TCRdb's version contains in-frame clones alone and is incomplete. The table lists some 580,000 clones, roughly 98% of them singletons. Selected positively for CCR7 and CD45RO-negative, naive CD8 cells excluded terminally differentiated effector memory CD45RA+ cells. The sample consisted of naive CD8+ T cells sorted from blood. This TCR came from a young man in good health.

The CDR3 spells CASRGTVNEQFF. For the CDR3, the DNA is TGTGCCAGCAGGGGGACAGTCAATGAGCAGTTCTTC. The chain couples TRBV2 to TRBJ2-1, with 7 bases matching TRBD1. The CDR3 covers 12 residues. From germline, CDR1 is SNHLY and CDR2 FYNNEI. V lost 6 bases, J lost 6 bases, and 2 bases stayed unmatched.